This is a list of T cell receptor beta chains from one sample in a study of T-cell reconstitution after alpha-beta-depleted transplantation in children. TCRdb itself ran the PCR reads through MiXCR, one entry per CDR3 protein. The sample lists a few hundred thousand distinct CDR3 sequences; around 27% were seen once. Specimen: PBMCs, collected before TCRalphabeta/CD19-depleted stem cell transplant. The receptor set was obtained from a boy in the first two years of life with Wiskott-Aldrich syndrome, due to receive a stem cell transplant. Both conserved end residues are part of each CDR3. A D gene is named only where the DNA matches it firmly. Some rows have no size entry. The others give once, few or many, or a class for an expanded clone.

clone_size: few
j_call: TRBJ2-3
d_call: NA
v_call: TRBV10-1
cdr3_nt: TGCGCCAGCAGCGGACTCAGCACAGATACGCAGTATTTT
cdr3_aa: CASSGLSTDTQYF

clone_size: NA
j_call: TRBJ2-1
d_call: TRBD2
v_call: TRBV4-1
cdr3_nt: TGCGCCAGCAGCCAAGACGACTTAGCGGGGGTCAATGAGCAGTTCTTC
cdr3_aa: CASSQDDLAGVNEQFF

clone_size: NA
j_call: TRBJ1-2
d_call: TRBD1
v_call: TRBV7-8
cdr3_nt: TGTGCCAGCAGCTTAAAGCTAGCGACAGGGTCTAACTATGGCTACACCTTC
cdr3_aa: CASSLKLATGSNYGYTF

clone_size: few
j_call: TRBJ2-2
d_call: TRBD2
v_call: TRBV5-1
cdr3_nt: TGTGCCAGCAGCGGGGGGACTAACACCGGGGAGCTGTTTTTT
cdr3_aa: CASSGGTNTGELFF

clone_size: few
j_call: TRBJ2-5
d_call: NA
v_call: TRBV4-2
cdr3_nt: TGTGCCAGCAGCCAAGATAGTTACCAAGAGACCCAGTACTTC
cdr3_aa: CASSQDSYQETQYF

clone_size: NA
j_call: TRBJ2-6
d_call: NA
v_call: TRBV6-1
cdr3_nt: TGTGCCAGCAGTAAGACAGGATTGTACTCTGGGGCCAACGTCCTGACTTTC
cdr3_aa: CASSKTGLYSGANVLTF

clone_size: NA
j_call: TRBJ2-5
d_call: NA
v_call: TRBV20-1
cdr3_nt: TGCAGTGCTAGCGCGGGATCCGAGACCCAGTACTTC
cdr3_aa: CSASAGSETQYF

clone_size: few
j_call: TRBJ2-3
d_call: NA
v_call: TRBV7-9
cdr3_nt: TGTGCCAGCAGCTCCGTCAGCGGAGTGGAGACAGATACGCAGTATTTT
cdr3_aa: CASSSVSGVETDTQYF

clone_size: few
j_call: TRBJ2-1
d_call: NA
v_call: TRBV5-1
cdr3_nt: TGCGCCAGCAGCCACCGGGACGGGGTACTGAATGAGCAGTTCTTC
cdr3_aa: CASSHRDGVLNEQFF

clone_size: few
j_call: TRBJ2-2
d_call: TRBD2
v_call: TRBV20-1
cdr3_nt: TGCGCCAGCGGCACTAGCGGGAGAACCGGGGAGCTGTTTTTT
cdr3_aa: CASGTSGRTGELFF

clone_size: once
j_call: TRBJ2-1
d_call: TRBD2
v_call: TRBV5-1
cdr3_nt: TGCGCCAGCAGCCAAGGGACTAGCGGGAGGGCCCACTACAATGAGCAGTTCTTC
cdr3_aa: CASSQGTSGRAHYNEQFF

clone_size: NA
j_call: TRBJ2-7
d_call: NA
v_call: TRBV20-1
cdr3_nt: TGCAGTGCTAGAGGTCCCAGCTACGAGCAGTACTTC
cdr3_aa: CSARGPSYEQYF

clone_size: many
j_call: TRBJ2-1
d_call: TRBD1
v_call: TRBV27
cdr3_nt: TGTGCCAGCAGTTTAGATACAGGGGGTTATGGGCATGAGCAGTTCTTC
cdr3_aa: CASSLDTGGYGHEQFF

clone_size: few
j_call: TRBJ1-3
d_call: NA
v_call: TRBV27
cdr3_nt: TGTGCCAGCAGTCGACAGGCCTACTCTGGAAACACCATATATTTT
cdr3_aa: CASSRQAYSGNTIYF

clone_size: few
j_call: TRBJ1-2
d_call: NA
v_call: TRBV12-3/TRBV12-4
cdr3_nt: TGTGCCAGCAGTTTTTCACGAGGTGGCTACACCTTC
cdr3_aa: CASSFSRGGYTF

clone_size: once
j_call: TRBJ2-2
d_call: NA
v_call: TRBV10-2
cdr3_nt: TGCGCCAGCACACCAGCTTTGGGGGAGCTGTTTTTT
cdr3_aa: CASTPALGELFF

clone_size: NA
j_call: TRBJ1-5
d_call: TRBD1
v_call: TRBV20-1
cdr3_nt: TGCAGTGCTAGAGATAGGAGACAGGGCTTCAATCAGCCCCAGCATTTT
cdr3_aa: CSARDRRQGFNQPQHF

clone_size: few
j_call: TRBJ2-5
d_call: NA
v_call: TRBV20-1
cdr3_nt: TGCAGTGCTAGCGGCGAACATCAAGAGACCCAGTACTTC
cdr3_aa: CSASGEHQETQYF

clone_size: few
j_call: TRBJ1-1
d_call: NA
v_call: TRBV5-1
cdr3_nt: TGCGCCAGCAGCCCAGCAGGGCCGAACACTGAAGCTTTCTTT
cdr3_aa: CASSPAGPNTEAFF

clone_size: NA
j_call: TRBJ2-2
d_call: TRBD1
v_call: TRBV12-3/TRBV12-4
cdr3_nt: TGTGCCAGCAGTCCATTTACAGGGGGCCGATCAGCGAACACCGGGGAGCTGTTTTTT
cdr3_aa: CASSPFTGGRSANTGELFF

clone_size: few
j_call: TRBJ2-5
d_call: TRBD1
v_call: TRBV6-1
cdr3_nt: TGTGCCAGCAGTCGGACAGGCAGGGCAGAGACCCAGTACTTC
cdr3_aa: CASSRTGRAETQYF

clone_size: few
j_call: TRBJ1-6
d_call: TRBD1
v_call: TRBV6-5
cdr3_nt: TGTGCCAGCAGTTATGGGACAGGGGGCTTCAATTCACCCCTCCACTTT
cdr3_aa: CASSYGTGGFNSPLHF

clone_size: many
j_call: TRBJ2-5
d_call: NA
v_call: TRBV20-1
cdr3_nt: TGCAGTGCTAGAAGGACAGCCCAAGAGACCCAGTACTTC
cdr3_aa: CSARRTAQETQYF

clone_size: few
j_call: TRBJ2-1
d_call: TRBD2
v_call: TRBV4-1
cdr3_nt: TGCGCCAGCAGCGAGAGGCTAGCGGGAGATGGGGAGCAGTTCTTC
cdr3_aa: CASSERLAGDGEQFF

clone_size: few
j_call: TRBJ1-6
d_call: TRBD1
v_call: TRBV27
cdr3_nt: TGTGCCAGCAGTTGGGACAGGAGCGAGTATTCACCCCTCCACTTT
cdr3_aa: CASSWDRSEYSPLHF

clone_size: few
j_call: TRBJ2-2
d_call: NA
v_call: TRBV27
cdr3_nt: TGTGCCAGGTTCTCGGTTGGGGACACCGGGGAGCTGTTTTTT
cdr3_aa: CARFSVGDTGELFF

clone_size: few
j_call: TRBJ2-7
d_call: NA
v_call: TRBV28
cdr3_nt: TGTGCCAGATTAGCGGATCTCGTAAACTTC
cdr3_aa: CARLADLVNF

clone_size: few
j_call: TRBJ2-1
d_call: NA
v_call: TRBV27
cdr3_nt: TGTGCCAGCAGTCCTAGCCCCAGGGTCTCCTACAATGAGCAGTTCTTC
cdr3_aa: CASSPSPRVSYNEQFF

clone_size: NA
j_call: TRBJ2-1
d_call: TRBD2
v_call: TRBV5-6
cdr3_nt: TGTGCCAGCAGCGAGACTAGCGGGAGGTACGGGAATGAGCAGTTCTTC
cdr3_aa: CASSETSGRYGNEQFF